These 3 T cell receptor beta chains share one sample of origin, sequenced in a study of control samples from healthy donors and cancer patients (dated by TCRdb to 2018 to 2020). Libraries were constructed by the immunoSEQ multiplex PCR assay. TCRdb obtained this table from immuneACCESS and retained in-frame rearrangements with V and J assigned. These tables miss some clones; where compared with another copy, unresolved V genes account for less than half of the shortfall, and the remainder is unexplained. The sample table lists about 130,000 clones, about 91% of them with a count of one. Of the sample, approximately 9% falls within the top ten clones. The sequencing input was blood. The receptor source for this set is a man aged 18 to 35 in good health.

The chain uses TRBV6-1 and TRBJ2-1; the match to TRBD2 covers 9 bases. This CDR3 is 15 amino acids long. CDR1 and CDR2 (germline): MNHNS, SASEGT. V shed 0 bases and J 5 bases; nucleotides not matched to a gene: 2. CDR3 residues: CASSEASGGHNEQFF. In DNA form, the CDR3 reads TGTGCCAGCAGTGAAGCTAGCGGGGGACACAATGAGCAGTTCTTC.

The rearrangement uses TRBV9 and TRBJ1-1; TRBD1 agrees at 8 bases. This CDR3 spans 15 amino acids. After removal of 4 bases from V and 1 base from J, the junction contained 6 bases not matched to a gene. Germline CDR1 SGDLS, CDR2 YYNGEE. CDR3 amino acids: CASSQSGTGNTEAFF. In DNA form, the CDR3 reads TGTGCCAGCAGCCAATCCGGGACAGGGAACACTGAAGCTTTCTTT.

This sequence joins TRBV7-3 and TRBJ1-2; D is possibly TRBD1 (5 bases). Germline V gene lookup returns CDR1 SGHTA and CDR2 FQGTGA. The CDR3 totals 17 residues. The ends were cut back, 5 bases at V and 6 bases at J, with 25 bases in the middle. CDR3 residues: CASSPVGPGHDGNGYTF. The CDR3 coding sequence is TGTGCCAGCAGCCCCGTTGGCCCGGGGCACGATGGGAATGGCTACACCTTC.